The present T cell receptor beta chain was sequenced within a study of T cells after yellow fever vaccination. TCRdb recomputed calls from the 5' RACE reads with MiXCR, one row per CDR3 protein. The sample consists of 300,000 to 400,000 distinct CDR3 sequences, 6.2% of them appearing once. Looked up from germline, CDR1 is SGHAT and CDR2 is FQNNGV. The V gene end was trimmed by 5 bases and the J gene end by 0 bases; junction bases not matched to a gene: 12. The CDR3 is 18 residues long. Whole-study findings and limits: Contamination by abundant bulk-population clonotypes could be present in FACS-sorted repertoires.

This clonotype was counted a few times. What it binds is not known. This receptor was obtained from a man aged 30-40 years who received the YFV17D yellow fever vaccine. V gene TRBV11-2 combines with J gene TRBJ2-7; TRBD2 agrees at 11 bases. The specimen was PBMCs, collected 5 days after the yellow fever booster vaccination. The DNA of the CDR3 is TGTGCCAGCAGCCCCAGAGGGGGGACTAGCGGATACTCCTACGAGCAGTACTTC. Protein: CASSPRGGTSGYSYEQYF.